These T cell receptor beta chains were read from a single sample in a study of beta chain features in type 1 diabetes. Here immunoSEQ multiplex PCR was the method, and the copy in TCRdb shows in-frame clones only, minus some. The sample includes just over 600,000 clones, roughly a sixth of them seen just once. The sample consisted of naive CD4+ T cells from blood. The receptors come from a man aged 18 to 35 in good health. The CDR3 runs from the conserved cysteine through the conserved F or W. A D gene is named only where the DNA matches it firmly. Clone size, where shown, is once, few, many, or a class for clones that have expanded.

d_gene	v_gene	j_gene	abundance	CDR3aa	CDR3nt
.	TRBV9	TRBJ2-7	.	CASSVGTEVSYEQYF	TGTGCCAGCAGCGTAGGCACAGAGGTTTCCTACGAGCAGTACTTC
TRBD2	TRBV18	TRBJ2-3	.	CASSRSGGITDTQYF	TGTGCCAGCTCACGCAGCGGGGGGATCACAGATACGCAGTATTTT
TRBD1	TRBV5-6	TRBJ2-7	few	CASSLYRGLEQYF	TGTGCCAGCAGCTTGTACAGGGGGCTTGAGCAGTACTTC
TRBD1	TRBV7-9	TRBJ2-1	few	CATRIGTEYNEQFF	TGTGCCACACGAATCGGGACAGAATACAATGAGCAGTTCTTC
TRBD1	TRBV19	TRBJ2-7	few	CASSGDRSYEQYF	TGTGCCAGTAGTGGGGACAGGTCCTACGAGCAGTACTTC
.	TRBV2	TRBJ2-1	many	CASRTGGGASEQFF	TGTGCCAGCAGGACAGGAGGGGGGGCAAGTGAGCAGTTCTTC
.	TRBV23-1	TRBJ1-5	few	CASSQSERDRYSNQPQHF	TGCGCCAGCAGTCAATCGGAACGAGACCGTTATAGCAATCAGCCCCAGCATTTT
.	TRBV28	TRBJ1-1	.	CASSLPGHENTEAFF	TGTGCCAGCAGTTTACCGGGACACGAGAACACTGAAGCTTTCTTT
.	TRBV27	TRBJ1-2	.	CASSRGQSHGYTF	TGTGCCAGCAGTCGAGGACAGTCTCATGGCTACACCTTC
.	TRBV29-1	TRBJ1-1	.	CSVQQGNTEAFF	TGCAGCGTCCAACAGGGCAACACTGAAGCTTTCTTT
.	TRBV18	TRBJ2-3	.	CASSPPGSLHGPDTQYF	TGTGCCAGCTCACCTCCGGGGAGCCTACACGGCCCAGATACGCAGTATTTT
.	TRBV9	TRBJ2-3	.	CASSPRPSTDTQYF	TGTGCCAGCAGCCCCCGACCCAGCACAGATACGCAGTATTTT
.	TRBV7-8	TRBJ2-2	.	CASSLRRLNTGELFF	TGTGCCAGCAGCTTACGGCGGCTCAACACCGGGGAGCTGTTTTTT
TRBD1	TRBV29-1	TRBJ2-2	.	CSVERGLGGRGGELFF	TGCAGCGTTGAAAGGGGGCTAGGTGGAAGAGGCGGGGAGCTGTTTTTT
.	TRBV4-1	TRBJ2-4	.	CASRNRAQNIQYF	TGCGCCAGCAGAAACAGAGCACAAAACATTCAGTACTTC
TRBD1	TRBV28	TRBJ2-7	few	CASKSRDRVTYEQYF	TGTGCCAGCAAGTCCCGGGACAGGGTTACTTACGAGCAGTACTTC
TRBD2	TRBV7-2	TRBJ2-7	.	CASSRLAGSSYEQYF	TGTGCCAGCAGCCGTCTAGCGGGGAGCTCCTACGAGCAGTACTTC
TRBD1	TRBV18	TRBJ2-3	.	CASSPIRGTGYADTQYF	TGTGCCAGCTCACCGATCCGGGGGACAGGGTATGCAGATACGCAGTATTTT
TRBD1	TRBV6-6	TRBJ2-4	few	CASSYRSPGQANIQYF	TGTGCCAGCAGTTATCGTTCACCGGGACAGGCAAACATTCAGTACTTC
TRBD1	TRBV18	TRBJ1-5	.	CASSKDRVKQPQHF	TGTGCCAGCTCAAAGGACAGGGTGAAACAGCCCCAGCATTTT
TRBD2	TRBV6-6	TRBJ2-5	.	CASKPAGLGQETQYF	TGTGCCAGCAAACCTGCGGGACTAGGCCAAGAGACCCAGTACTTC
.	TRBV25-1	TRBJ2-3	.	CASSDTRALGTDTQYF	TGTGCCAGCAGTGATACCAGGGCCCTGGGCACAGATACGCAGTATTTT
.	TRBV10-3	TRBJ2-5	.	CAIRRGTEQETQYF	TGTGCCATCAGGAGAGGGACGGAACAAGAGACCCAGTACTTC
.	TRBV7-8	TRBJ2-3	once	CASSLGAKDTQYF	TGTGCCAGCAGCTTGGGGGCGAAAGATACGCAGTATTTT
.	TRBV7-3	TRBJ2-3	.	CASSSRSLGDTQYF	TGTGCCAGCAGCTCCCGTAGTTTGGGGGATACGCAGTATTTT
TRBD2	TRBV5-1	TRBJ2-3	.	CASSLRGSGGTDTQYF	TGCGCCAGCAGCTTGCGCGGGAGTGGGGGCACAGATACGCAGTATTTT
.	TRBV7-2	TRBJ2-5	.	CASSLGPWGETQYF	TGTGCCAGCAGCTTGGGACCGTGGGGCGAGACCCAGTACTTC
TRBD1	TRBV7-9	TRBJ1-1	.	CASSLTGVRTEAFF	TGTGCCAGCAGCCTGACAGGGGTACGAACTGAAGCTTTCTTT
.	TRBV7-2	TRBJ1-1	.	CASSLAHGVNTEAFF	TGTGCCAGCAGCTTAGCACATGGGGTGAACACTGAAGCTTTCTTT
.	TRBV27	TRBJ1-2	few	CASRGRSVYDYGYTF	TGTGCCAGCAGGGGTAGGTCAGTGTATGACTATGGCTACACCTTC
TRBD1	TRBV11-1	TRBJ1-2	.	CASSFEQGGYGYTF	TGTGCCAGCAGCTTCGAACAGGGGGGCTATGGCTACACCTTC
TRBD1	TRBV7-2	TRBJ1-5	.	CASSRDSSNQPQHF	TGTGCCAGCAGCCGGGACAGTAGCAATCAGCCCCAGCATTTT
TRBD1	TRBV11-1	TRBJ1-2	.	CASSFGGGNYGYTF	TGTGCCAGCAGCTTTGGAGGGGGCAACTATGGCTACACCTTC
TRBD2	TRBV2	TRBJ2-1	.	CASRILAGNSNEQFF	TGTGCCAGCAGGATACTAGCGGGAAACTCCAATGAGCAGTTCTTC
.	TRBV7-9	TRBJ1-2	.	CASSLEGSAYGYTF	TGTGCCAGCAGCTTAGAGGGATCGGCCTATGGCTACACCTTC
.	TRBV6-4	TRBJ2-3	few	CASSERIASDTQYF	TGTGCCAGCAGTGAGAGAATAGCTTCAGATACGCAGTATTTT
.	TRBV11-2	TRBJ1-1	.	CASSLERSNTEAFF	TGTGCCAGCAGCCTGGAACGCTCGAACACTGAAGCTTTCTTT
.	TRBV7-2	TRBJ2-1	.	CASSRNLKSNEQFF	TGTGCCAGCAGTCGAAACCTTAAGAGCAATGAGCAGTTCTTC
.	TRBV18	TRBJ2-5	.	CASSAGFAETQYF	TGTGCCAGCTCTGCGGGGTTCGCAGAGACCCAGTACTTC
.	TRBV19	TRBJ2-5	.	CASTLFLGSGGTQYF	TGTGCCAGTACCCTCTTCCTCGGATCCGGAGGGACCCAGTACTTC
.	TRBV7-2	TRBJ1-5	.	CASSLGVFGNQPQHF	TGTGCCAGCAGCTTAGGGGTATTCGGCAATCAGCCCCAGCATTTT
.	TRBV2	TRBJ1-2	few	CASSGSSGSYGYTF	TGTGCCAGCAGTGGGTCTTCAGGGAGCTATGGCTACACCTTC
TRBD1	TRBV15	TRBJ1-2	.	CATSTQTGQGYTF	TGTGCCACCAGCACACAGACAGGGCAGGGCTACACCTTC
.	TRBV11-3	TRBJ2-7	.	CASSLGPRYEQYF	TGTGCCAGCAGCTTAGGACCCCGCTACGAGCAGTACTTC
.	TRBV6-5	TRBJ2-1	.	CASRRNNEQFF	TGTGCCAGCAGAAGAAACAATGAGCAGTTCTTC
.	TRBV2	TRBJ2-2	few	CASGRDGNTGELFF	TGTGCCAGCGGACGGGACGGCAACACCGGGGAGCTGTTTTTT
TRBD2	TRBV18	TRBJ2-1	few	CASSPKREGQFF	TGTGCCAGCTCACCGAAGCGGGAGGGGCAGTTCTTC
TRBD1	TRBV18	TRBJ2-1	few	CASSPPGQGLQFF	TGTGCCAGCTCACCCCCCGGACAGGGCCTGCAGTTCTTC
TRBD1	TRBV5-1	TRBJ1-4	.	CASSVGQGGREKLFF	TGCGCCAGCAGCGTGGGACAGGGTGGCAGGGAAAAACTGTTTTTT
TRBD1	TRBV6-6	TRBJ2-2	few	CASSSGQGTGELFF	TGTGCCAGCAGCTCGGGACAGGGTACTGGGGAGCTGTTTTTT
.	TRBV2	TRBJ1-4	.	CASISTATTNEKLFF	TGTGCCAGCATATCGACAGCCACAACTAATGAAAAACTGTTTTTT
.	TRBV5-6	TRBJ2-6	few	CASSLVGAGANVLTF	TGTGCCAGCAGCTTGGTGGGGGCTGGGGCCAACGTCCTGACTTTC